This TCR beta chain was recorded in a study of blood T cell repertoires in COVID-19. As for the study in general: From the United States, Italy and Spain came samples of acute and convalescent COVID-19. Sources were T cells, B-cell-depleted T cells, or PBMCs; the material itself was cDNA or gDNA.

Seattle patient enrollment occurred during active infection, with longitudinal follow-up thereafter. Trimming at V came to 2 bases and at J to 9 bases, leaving 7 bases not matched to a gene. The V gene's germline CDR1 is KGHSH and CDR2 LQKENI. The CDR3 spans 15 residues. This clone was observed once. Assay: immunoSEQ multiplex PCR; the TCRdb copy retains only in-frame clones and omits some. The sample lists 150,000 to 200,000 clones, 75% to 85% occurring once. The TCR comes from a woman between 35 and 50 years old with COVID-19, enrolled during active disease. The specimen was peripheral blood. The chain couples TRBV18 to TRBJ2-1, with 10 bases fitting TRBD2. Here the CDR3 reads CASSPVASGGSEQFF. As DNA, the CDR3 is TGTGCCAGCTCACCAGTAGCTAGCGGGGGCTCTGAGCAGTTCTTC.